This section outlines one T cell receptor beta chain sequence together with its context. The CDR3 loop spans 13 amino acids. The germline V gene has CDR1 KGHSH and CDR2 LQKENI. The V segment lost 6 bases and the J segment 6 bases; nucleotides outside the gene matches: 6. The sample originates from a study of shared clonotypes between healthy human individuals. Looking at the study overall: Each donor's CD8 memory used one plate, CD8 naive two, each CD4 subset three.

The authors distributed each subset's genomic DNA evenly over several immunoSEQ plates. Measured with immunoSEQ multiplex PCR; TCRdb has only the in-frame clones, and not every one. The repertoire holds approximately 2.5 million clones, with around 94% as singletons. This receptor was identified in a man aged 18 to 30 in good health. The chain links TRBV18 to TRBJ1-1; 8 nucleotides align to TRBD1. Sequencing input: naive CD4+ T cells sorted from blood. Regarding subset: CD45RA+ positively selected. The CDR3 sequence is CASSLDRGSEAFF. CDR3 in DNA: TGTGCCAGCTCTCTAGACAGGGGCTCTGAAGCTTTCTTT.